Each of the 13 T cell receptor beta chains below was sequenced from the same sample in a study of shared clonotypes between healthy human individuals. Sequencing was performed with immunoSEQ multiplex PCR; in TCRdb, only in-frame clones are kept and a portion is missing. The table records some 2 million clones, roughly 96% of them present only once. The sample comprised naive CD4+ T cells sorted from blood. Subset specified: CD45RA+ positively selected. These receptors all stem from a man between 18 and 35 years old in good health.

This chain uses TRBV27 with TRBJ2-1; 9 bases fit TRBD2. J lost 1 base, V lost 6 bases, and 4 bases had no gene match. Per the germline V gene, CDR1 is MNHEY and CDR2 is SMNVEV (reference sequence). The CDR3 contains 15 residues. The CDR3 is CASRVTSGSYNEQFF. The CDR3 nucleotides are TGTGCCAGCAGGGTGACTAGCGGTTCCTACAATGAGCAGTTCTTC.

This clone came up once. The chain carries TRBV19 and TRBJ2-7; D not certain. V dropped 2 bases and J dropped 2 bases, with 10 bases sitting between them. CDR1 LNHDA and CDR2 SQIVND come from the germline V gene (reference sequence). This CDR3 has 14 amino acids. CDR3 bases: TGTGCCAGTAGTATAAAAACTGGAACCTACGAGCAGTACTTC. It specifies CASSIKTGTYEQYF.

This clone was observed once. The J gene is TRBJ2-2, the V gene TRBV5-1; 8 positions agree with TRBD1. Germline loops: CDR1 SGHRS, CDR2 YFSETQ. This CDR3 has 16 amino acids. V shed 3 bases and J 4 bases; nucleotides not matched to a gene: 8. The DNA of the CDR3 is TGCGCCAGCAGCTCGTCAGGGGGCGCAGGCACCGGGGAGCTGTTTTTT. Encoded protein: CASSSSGGAGTGELFF.

This clone was found a few times. The J gene is TRBJ2-7, the V gene TRBV6-5, with TRBD1 matching 8 bases. The germline CDR1 and CDR2 sequences are MNHEY and SVGAGI. The J segment lost 2 bases and the V segment lost 6 bases, leaving 0 bases of the junction unmatched. The CDR3 has 12 residues. The CDR3 region has the DNA TGTGCCAGCAGGGACAGGGCCTACGAGCAGTACTTC. Its protein product is CASRDRAYEQYF.

This sequence joins TRBV10-3 and TRBJ1-6; 8 nucleotides agree with TRBD1. Germline CDR1 is ENHRY and CDR2 is SYGVKD. J lost 3 bases, V lost 0 bases, and 1 base had no gene match. The CDR3 contains 16 residues. CDR3 sequence: CAISESGQGYNSPLHF. DNA of the CDR3: TGTGCCATCAGTGAGTCAGGACAGGGCTATAATTCACCCCTCCACTTT.

V gene TRBV6-1 combines with J gene TRBJ2-7; 8 bases agree with TRBD1. The CDR3 covers 14 residues. Looked up from germline, CDR1 is MNHNS and CDR2 is SASEGT. Trimming at V came to 7 bases and at J to 1 base, leaving 6 bases not matched to a gene. The CDR3 is CASTRDRGSYEQYF. CDR3 coding DNA: TGTGCCAGCACCAGAGACAGGGGTTCCTACGAGCAGTACTTC.

The CDR3 sequence is CASSLAPGDSPLHF. CDR3 nucleotides: TGTGCCAGCAGCTTAGCGCCGGGGGATTCACCCCTCCACTTT. The rearrangement links TRBV7-8 to TRBJ1-6; perhaps TRBD1 as D (5 bases). The CDR3 has 14 residues. V was clipped by 0 bases and J by 8 bases, with 8 bases between them. CDR1 and CDR2 from the germline V gene are SGHVS and FQNEAQ.

The chain carries TRBV29-1 and TRBJ1-2, with D perhaps TRBD1 (5 bases). Trimming pared 0 bases from V and 6 bases from J, leaving 11 bases between. Germline V gives CDR1 SQVTM, CDR2 ANQGSEA. The CDR3 extends over 13 amino acids. CDR3 in DNA: TGCAGCGTTGAAGATGCCAGGGTCCATGGCTACACCTTC. Its translation is CSVEDARVHGYTF.

The chain carries TRBV5-1 and TRBJ2-2, with 10 positions matching TRBD1. Germline lookup yields CDR1 SGHRS and CDR2 YFSETQ. CDR3 length: 18 amino acids. After removal of 2 bases from V and 3 bases from J, the junction contained 10 bases not matched to a gene. The CDR3 is CASSLGDRGLRDTGELFF. CDR3 coding DNA: TGCGCCAGCAGCTTAGGCGACAGGGGGCTGAGGGACACCGGGGAGCTGTTTTTT.

The rearrangement joins TRBV6-1 to TRBJ2-3; unclear D gene. CDR3 size: 13 residues. Germline V gene data show CDR1 as MNHNS and CDR2 as SASEGT. Between the trimmed V and J ends, which lost 6 bases and 0 bases, there was a span of 7 bases. The CDR3 sequence: CASRATSTDTQYF. The CDR3 region has the DNA TGTGCCAGCAGGGCGACAAGCACAGATACGCAGTATTTT.

In its sample, this clone was seen once. The genes are TRBV9 and TRBJ1-5, with 9 bases fitting TRBD1. Germline V lookup: CDR1 SGDLS, CDR2 YYNGEE. CDR3 length: 14 residues. The V gene end was trimmed by 4 bases and the J gene end by 6 bases; junction bases not matched to a gene: 5. Here the CDR3 reads CASSTTGGPQPQHF. The CDR3 DNA follows: TGTGCCAGCAGCACAACAGGGGGCCCTCAGCCCCAGCATTTT.

The gene calls are TRBV10-3 and TRBJ1-1; tentative D call: TRBD1 (6 bases). The ends were cut back, 2 bases at V and 1 base at J, with 11 bases in the middle. CDR3 length: 15 residues. Germline CDR1 and CDR2: ENHRY and SYGVKD. As DNA, the CDR3 is TGTGCCATCAGTGAGCCTCCGACAGGGAACACTGAAGCTTTCTTT. Its protein is CAISEPPTGNTEAFF.

V and J are TRBV10-3 and TRBJ2-5; 9 nucleotides agree with TRBD2. This CDR3 comprises 15 residues. The V gene's germline CDR1 is ENHRY and CDR2 SYGVKD. V lost 7 bases and J lost 2; bases outside the gene matches: 8. CDR3 residues: CAINRAGGGQETQYF. CDR3 nucleotides: TGTGCCATCAATCGAGCGGGAGGAGGTCAAGAGACCCAGTACTTC.